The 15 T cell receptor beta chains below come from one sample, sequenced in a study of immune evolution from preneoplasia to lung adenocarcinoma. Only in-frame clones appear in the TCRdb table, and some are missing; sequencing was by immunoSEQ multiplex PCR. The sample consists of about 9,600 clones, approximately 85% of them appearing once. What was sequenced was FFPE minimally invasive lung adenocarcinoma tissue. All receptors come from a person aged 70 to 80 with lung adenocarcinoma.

The CDR3 region is CASSQYWDLWGYTF. The CDR3 bases are TGCGCCAGCAGCCAGTATTGGGATCTCTGGGGCTACACCTTC. This chain joins TRBV4-1 and TRBJ1-2; D not certain. The CDR3 totals 14 residues. Germline V gives CDR1 MGHRA, CDR2 YSYEKL. V dropped 3 bases and J dropped 8 bases, with 16 bases sitting between them.

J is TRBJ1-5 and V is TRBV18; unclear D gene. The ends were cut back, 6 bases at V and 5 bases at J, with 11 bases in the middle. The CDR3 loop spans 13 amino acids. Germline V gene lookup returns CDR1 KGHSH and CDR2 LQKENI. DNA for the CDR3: TGTGCCAGCTCGCCGCAGGCGGATCAGCCCCAGCATTTT. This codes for CASSPQADQPQHF.

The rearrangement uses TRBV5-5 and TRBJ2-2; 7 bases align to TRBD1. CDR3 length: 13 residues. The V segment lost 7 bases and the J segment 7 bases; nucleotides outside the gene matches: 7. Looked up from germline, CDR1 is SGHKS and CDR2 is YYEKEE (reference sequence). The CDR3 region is CASRQGVHGELFF. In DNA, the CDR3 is TGTGCCAGCCGTCAGGGGGTGCACGGGGAGCTGTTTTTT.

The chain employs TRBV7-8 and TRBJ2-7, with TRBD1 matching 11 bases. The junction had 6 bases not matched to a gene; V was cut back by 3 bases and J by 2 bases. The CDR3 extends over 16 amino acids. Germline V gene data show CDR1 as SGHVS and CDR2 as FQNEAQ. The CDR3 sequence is CASSFAPGQGAYEQYF. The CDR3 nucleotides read TGTGCCAGCAGCTTTGCACCGGGACAGGGGGCCTACGAGCAGTACTTC.

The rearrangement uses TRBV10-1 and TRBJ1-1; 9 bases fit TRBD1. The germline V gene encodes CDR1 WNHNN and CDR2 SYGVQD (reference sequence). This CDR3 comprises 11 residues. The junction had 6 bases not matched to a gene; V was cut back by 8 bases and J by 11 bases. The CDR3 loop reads CASGDRDVAFF. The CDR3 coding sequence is TGCGCCAGCGGGGACAGGGATGTGGCTTTCTTT.

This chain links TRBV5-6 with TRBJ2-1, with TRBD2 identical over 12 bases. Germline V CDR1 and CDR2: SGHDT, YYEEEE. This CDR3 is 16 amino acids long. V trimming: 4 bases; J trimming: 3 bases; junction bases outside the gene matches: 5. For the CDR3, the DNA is TGTGCCAGCAGCGTAACTAGCGGGGGGATCTACAATGAGCAGTTCTTC. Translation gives CASSVTSGGIYNEQFF.

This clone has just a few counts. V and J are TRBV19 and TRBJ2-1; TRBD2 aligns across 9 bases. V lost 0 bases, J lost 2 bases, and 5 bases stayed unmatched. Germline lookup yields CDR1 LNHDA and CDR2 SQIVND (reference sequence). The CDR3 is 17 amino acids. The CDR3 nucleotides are TGTGCCAGTAGTATAGATCTGGCTAGCGGGACCTACAATGAGCAGTTCTTC. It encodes CASSIDLASGTYNEQFF.

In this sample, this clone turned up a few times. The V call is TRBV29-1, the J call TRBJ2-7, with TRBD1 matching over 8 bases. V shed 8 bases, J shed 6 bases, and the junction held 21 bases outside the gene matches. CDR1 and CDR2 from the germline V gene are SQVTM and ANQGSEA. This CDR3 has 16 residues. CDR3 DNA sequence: TGCAGCCCCGACCTGTTCCCTAACAGGGGGAACTGCGAGCAGTACTTC. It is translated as CSPDLFPNRGNCEQYF.

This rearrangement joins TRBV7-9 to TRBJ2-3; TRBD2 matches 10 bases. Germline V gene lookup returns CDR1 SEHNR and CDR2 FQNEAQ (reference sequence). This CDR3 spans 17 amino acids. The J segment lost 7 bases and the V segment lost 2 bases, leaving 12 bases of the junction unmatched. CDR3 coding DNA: TGTGCCAGCAGCTTACTAGCGGGGGCCCGTATGAGACATACGCAGTATTTT. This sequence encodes CASSLLAGARMRHTQYF. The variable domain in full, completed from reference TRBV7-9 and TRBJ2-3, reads DTGVSQNPRHKITKRGQNVTFRCDPISEHNRLYWYRQTLGQGPEFLTYFQNEAQLEKSRLLSDRFSAERPKGSFSTLEIQRTEQGDSAMYLCASSLLAGARMRHTQYFGPGTRLTVL.

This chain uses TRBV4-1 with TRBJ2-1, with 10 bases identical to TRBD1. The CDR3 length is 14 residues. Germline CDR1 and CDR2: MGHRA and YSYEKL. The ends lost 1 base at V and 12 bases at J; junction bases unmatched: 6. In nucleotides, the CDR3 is TGCGCCAGCAGCCAAGGGGCGGGACAGGGGATGCAGTTCTTC. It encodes CASSQGAGQGMQFF.

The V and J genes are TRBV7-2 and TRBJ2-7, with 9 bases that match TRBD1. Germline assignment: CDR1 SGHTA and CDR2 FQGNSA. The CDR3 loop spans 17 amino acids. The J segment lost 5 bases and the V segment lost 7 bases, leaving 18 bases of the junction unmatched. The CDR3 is CASIPKGGIGQGHEQYF. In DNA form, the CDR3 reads TGTGCCAGCATCCCAAAGGGAGGTATTGGACAGGGGCACGAGCAGTACTTC.

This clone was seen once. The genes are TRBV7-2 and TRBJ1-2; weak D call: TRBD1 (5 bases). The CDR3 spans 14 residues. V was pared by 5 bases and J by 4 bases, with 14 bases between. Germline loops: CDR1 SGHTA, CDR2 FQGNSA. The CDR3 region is CASSPRQPVYGYTF. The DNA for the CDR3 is TGTGCCAGCAGCCCCCGACAGCCCGTCTATGGCTACACCTTC.

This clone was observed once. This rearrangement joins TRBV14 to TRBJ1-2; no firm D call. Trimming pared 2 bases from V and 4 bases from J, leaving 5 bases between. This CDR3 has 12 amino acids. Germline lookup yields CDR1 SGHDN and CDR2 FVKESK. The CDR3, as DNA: TGTGCCAGCAGCCAACAGCCCTATGGCTACACCTTC. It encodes CASSQQPYGYTF. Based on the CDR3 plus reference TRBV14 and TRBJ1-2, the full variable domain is EAGVTQFPSHSVIEKGQTVTLRCDPISGHDNLYWYRRVMGKEIKFLLHFVKESKQDESGMPNNRFLAERTGGTYSTLKVQPAELEDSGVYFCASSQQPYGYTFGSGTRLTVV.

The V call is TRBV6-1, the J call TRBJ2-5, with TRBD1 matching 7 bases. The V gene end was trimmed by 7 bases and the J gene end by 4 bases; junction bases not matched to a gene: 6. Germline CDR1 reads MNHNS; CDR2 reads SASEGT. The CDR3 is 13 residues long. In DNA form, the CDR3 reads TGTGCCAGCATGATGACAGGGCGAGAGACCCAGTACTTC. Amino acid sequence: CASMMTGRETQYF.

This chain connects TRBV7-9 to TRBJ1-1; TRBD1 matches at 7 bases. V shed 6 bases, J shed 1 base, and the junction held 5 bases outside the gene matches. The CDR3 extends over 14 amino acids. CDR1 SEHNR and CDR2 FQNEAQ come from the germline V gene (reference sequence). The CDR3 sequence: CASRSTGRNTEAFF. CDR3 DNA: TGTGCCAGCAGATCGACAGGGAGGAACACTGAAGCTTTCTTT.